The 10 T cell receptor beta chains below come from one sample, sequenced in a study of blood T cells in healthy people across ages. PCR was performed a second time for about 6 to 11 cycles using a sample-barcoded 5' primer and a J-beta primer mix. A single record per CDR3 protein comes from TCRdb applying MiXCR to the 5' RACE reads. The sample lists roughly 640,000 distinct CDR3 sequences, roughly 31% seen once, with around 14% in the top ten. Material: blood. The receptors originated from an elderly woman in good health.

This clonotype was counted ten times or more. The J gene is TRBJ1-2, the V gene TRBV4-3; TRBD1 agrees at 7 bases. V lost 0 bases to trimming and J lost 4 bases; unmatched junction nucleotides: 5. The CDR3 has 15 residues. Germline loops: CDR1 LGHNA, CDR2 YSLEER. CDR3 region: CASSQDWGQPYGYTF. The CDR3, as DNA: TGCGCCAGCAGCCAAGATTGGGGACAGCCCTATGGCTACACCTTC.

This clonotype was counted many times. CDR3 bases: TGTGCCTGGAGTGAGGACGGTTACTATGGCTACACCTTC. Its protein is CAWSEDGYYGYTF. The chain carries TRBV30 and TRBJ1-2; D is undetermined. CDR3 length: 13 amino acids. Germline-derived CDR1 and CDR2 are GTSNPN and SVGIG (reference sequence). V was shortened by 1 base and J by 3 bases, with 9 bases between the two germline ends.

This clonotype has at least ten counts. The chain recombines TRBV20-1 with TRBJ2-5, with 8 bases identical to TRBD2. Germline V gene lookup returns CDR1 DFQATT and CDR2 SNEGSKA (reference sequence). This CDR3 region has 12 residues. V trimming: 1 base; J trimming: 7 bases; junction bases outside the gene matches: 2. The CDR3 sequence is CSARAGGGTQYF. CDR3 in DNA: TGCAGTGCTAGAGCGGGGGGGGGGACCCAGTACTTC.

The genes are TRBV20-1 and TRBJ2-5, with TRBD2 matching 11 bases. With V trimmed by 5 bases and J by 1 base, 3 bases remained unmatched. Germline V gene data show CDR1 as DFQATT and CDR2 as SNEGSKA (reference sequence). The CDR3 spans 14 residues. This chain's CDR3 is CSAETSGAQETQYF. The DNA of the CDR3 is TGCAGTGCTGAGACTAGCGGGGCCCAAGAGACCCAGTACTTC.

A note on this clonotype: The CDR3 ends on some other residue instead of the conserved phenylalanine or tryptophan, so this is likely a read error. CDR3 DNA: TGCGCCGGCAGCTTGGTAGCAGTTAAAGAGACCCAGTACTAC. The encoded protein is CAGSLVAVKETQYY. The chain joins TRBV5-1 to TRBJ2-5; the D is unclear. Germline CDR1 is SGHRS and CDR2 is YFSETQ. This CDR3 is built from 14 residues.

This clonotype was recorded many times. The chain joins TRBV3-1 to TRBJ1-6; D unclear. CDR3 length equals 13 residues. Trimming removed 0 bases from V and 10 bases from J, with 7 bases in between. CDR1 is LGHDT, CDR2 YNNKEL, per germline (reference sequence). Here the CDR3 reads CASSQEVESPLHF. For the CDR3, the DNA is TGTGCCAGCAGCCAAGAAGTGGAATCACCCCTCCACTTT.

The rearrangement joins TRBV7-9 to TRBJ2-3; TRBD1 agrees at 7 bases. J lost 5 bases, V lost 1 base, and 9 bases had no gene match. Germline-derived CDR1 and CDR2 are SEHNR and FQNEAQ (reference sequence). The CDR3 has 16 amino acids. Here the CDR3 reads CASSLGLRGQVDTQYF. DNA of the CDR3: TGTGCCAGCAGCTTAGGCCTGAGGGGGCAGGTAGATACGCAGTATTTT. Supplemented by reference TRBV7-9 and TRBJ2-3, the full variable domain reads DTGVSQNPRHKITKRGQNVTFRCDPISEHNRLYWYRQTLGQGPEFLTYFQNEAQLEKSRLLSDRFSAERPKGSFSTLEIQRTEQGDSAMYLCASSLGLRGQVDTQYFGPGTRLTVL.

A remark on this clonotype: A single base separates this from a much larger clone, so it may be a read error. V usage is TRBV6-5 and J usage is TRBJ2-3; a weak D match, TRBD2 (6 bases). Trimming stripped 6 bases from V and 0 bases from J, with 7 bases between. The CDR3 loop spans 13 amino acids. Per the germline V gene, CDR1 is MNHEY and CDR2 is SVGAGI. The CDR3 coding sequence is TGTGCCAGCAGGCGGGACAGCACAGATACGCAGTATTTT. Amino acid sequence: CASRRDSTDTQYF.

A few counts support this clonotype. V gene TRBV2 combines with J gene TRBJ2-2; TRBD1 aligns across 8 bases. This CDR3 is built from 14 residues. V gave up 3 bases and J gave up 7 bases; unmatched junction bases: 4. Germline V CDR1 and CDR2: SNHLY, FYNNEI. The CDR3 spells CASSETGDYGELFF. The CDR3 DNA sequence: TGTGCCAGCAGTGAGACAGGGGATTACGGGGAGCTGTTTTTT.

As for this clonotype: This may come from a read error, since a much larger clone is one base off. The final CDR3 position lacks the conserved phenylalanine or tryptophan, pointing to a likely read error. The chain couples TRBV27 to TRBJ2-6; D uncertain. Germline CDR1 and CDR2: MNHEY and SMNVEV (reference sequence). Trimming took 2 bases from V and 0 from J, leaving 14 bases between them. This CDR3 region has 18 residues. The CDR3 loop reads CASSLMGTFSSGANVLTV. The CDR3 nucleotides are TGTGCCAGCAGTTTAATGGGTACCTTTTCCTCTGGGGCCAACGTCCTGACTGTC.